A selection of T cell receptor beta chains follows, all from one sample in a study of blood T cell repertoires in COVID-19. Using immunoSEQ multiplex PCR, the repertoire was profiled, and TCRdb retains in-frame clones only, with some absent. The sample yields some 260,000 clones, more than 70% seen once. Sequenced input: peripheral blood. The origin of the receptors is a woman aged 40-49 years who had recovered from COVID-19. The CDR3 runs from the conserved cysteine through the conserved F or W. Each record gives: V gene, CDR3 protein.

v_gene: TRBV18; CDR3aa: CASSPLGQGETEAFF
v_gene: TRBV3-1/TRBV3-2; CDR3aa: CASSQRTSAGGTDTQYF
v_gene: TRBV9; CDR3aa: CASSSGQGPYEQYF
v_gene: TRBV29-1; CDR3aa: CSVAKAGQPQHF
v_gene: TRBV27; CDR3aa: CASSTHSGRVLHEQYF
v_gene: TRBV28; CDR3aa: CASSAGTGLYGYTF
v_gene: TRBV19; CDR3aa: CASSPGLAGVGETQYF
v_gene: TRBV19; CDR3aa: CASRTGTEVYGYTF
v_gene: TRBV28; CDR3aa: CASRLAGGGLEQYF
v_gene: TRBV4-3; CDR3aa: CASSQERGSTDTQYF
v_gene: TRBV9; CDR3aa: CASSVTGTGNTIYF